This entry lists 20 T cell receptor beta chains sequenced from one sample in a study of blood T cell repertoires in COVID-19. Sequenced by immunoSEQ multiplex PCR; TCRdb stores in-frame clones only, minus some. The profile shows approximately 360,000 clones, roughly 86% of them singletons. Sequencing was carried out using PBMCs or T cells enriched from blood (not recorded which). These receptors all come from a middle-aged man in a cohort exposed to, infected with or recovered from COVID-19 (not recorded which).

V usage is TRBV21-1 and J usage is TRBJ2-2; the DNA was not used to check the table's D call, TRBD2. TRBV21-1 is classified as a pseudogene. The CDR3 is made up of 16 amino acids. CDR3 residues: CASSKTSGSITGELFF. CDR3 bases: TGTGCCAGCAGCAAGACTAGCGGATCTATCACCGGGGAGCTGTTTTTT.

The rearrangement links TRBV10-3 to TRBJ1-1; 7 positions agree with TRBD1. The CDR3 extends over 12 amino acids. Germline V gene sequence: CDR1 ENHRY, CDR2 SYGVKD. The junction had 0 bases not matched to a gene; V was cut back by 0 bases and J by 8 bases. CDR3 nucleotides: TGTGCCATCAGTGAGTCGGGACAGGAAGCTTTCTTT. Translating gives CAISESGQEAFF.

This clone was found once. The chain combines TRBV3-1 (or the pseudogene TRBV3-2) with TRBJ1-1; D is ambiguous. Germline loops: CDR1 LGHDT, CDR2 YNNKEL (reference sequence). The CDR3 is made up of 12 amino acids. Between the trimmed V and J ends, which lost 3 bases and 11 bases, there was a span of 13 bases. The CDR3 region has the DNA TGTGCCAGCAGCCAGATAGGAGTTGAGGCTTTCTTT. This gives the protein CASSQIGVEAFF.

The chain employs TRBV29-1 and TRBJ2-1; 7 bases agree with TRBD2. Germline V gives CDR1 SQVTM, CDR2 ANQGSEA. The ends lost 5 bases at V and 10 bases at J; junction bases unmatched: 11. The CDR3 sequence is 13 residues long. CDR3 in DNA: TGCAGCGTTTCTGCGGGAGTTAGTTACGAGCAGTTCTTC. This sequence encodes CSVSAGVSYEQFF.

V is TRBV7-8 and J is TRBJ1-4, with D possibly matching TRBD1 (6 bases). Trimming took off 5 bases at V and 7 bases at J, with 14 bases between the two ends. The CDR3 is 14 residues long. Germline V gene sequence: CDR1 SGHVS, CDR2 FQNEAQ. The CDR3 sequence: CASSGTPGAEKLFF. Written as DNA, the CDR3 is TGTGCCAGCAGCGGGACACCAGGGGCTGAAAAACTGTTTTTT.

This clone was counted once. The V call is TRBV19, the J call TRBJ1-2; D perhaps matches TRBD1 (6 bases). Per the germline V gene, CDR1 is LNHDA and CDR2 is SQIVND (reference sequence). CDR3 length equals 13 residues. Trimming shortened V by 7 bases and J by 2 bases, and 11 bases separated the two germline ends. The CDR3 sequence is CASTGDKNYGYTF. The CDR3 region has the DNA TGTGCCAGTACAGGGGACAAAAACTATGGCTACACCTTC.

This chain joins TRBV6-5 and TRBJ2-7; the match to TRBD2 covers 12 bases. The CDR3 totals 14 residues. Germline V gene data show CDR1 as MNHEY and CDR2 as SVGAGI. The V gene end was trimmed by 11 bases and the J gene end by 0 bases; junction bases not matched to a gene: 5. The CDR3 reads CASRTSGNSYEQYF. The DNA for the CDR3 is TGTGCCTCCAGGACTAGCGGGAACTCCTACGAGCAGTACTTC.

In regard to this clone: The junction departs from the called germline gene at one end, perhaps through a read error. This same CDR3 is encoded by further DNA sequences in the sample. This rearrangement joins TRBV11-2 to TRBJ2-1; 8 bases match TRBD1. CDR3 length: 15 residues. Looked up from germline, CDR1 is SGHAT and CDR2 is FQNNGV. The CDR3 nucleotides read TGTGCCAGCAGCCTAGACAGGGGATCCTACAATGAGCAGTTCTTC. It encodes CASSLDRGSYNEQFF.

V usage is TRBV3-1 (or the pseudogene TRBV3-2) and J usage is TRBJ2-1; D uncertain. V was shortened by 3 bases and J by 7 bases, with 7 bases between the two germline ends. This CDR3 contains 12 residues. Germline lookup yields CDR1 LGHDT and CDR2 YNNKEL (reference sequence). The CDR3 region is CASSHSENEQFF. DNA of the CDR3: TGTGCCAGCAGCCATTCCGAGAATGAGCAGTTCTTC.

The chain joins TRBV18 to TRBJ2-2; the match to TRBD1 covers 7 bases. CDR3 length equals 16 residues. V lost 6 bases, J lost 0 bases, and 7 bases stayed unmatched. CDR1 and CDR2 from the germline V gene are KGHSH and LQKENI. In nucleotides, the CDR3 is TGTGCCAGCTCGCCAAGGGGACAGTCGAACACCGGGGAGCTGTTTTTT. It codes for CASSPRGQSNTGELFF. Full variable domain (missing parts from reference TRBV18 and TRBJ2-2): NAGVMQNPRHLVRRRGQEARLRCSPMKGHSHVYWYRQLPEEGLKFMVYLQKENIIDESGMPKERFSAEFPKEGPSILRIQQVVRGDSAAYFCASSPRGQSNTGELFFGEGSRLTVL.

V usage is TRBV10-2 and J usage is TRBJ1-1; the D gene is possibly TRBD1 (6 bases). Germline V lookup: CDR1 WSHSY, CDR2 SAAADI. V dropped 6 bases and J dropped 2 bases, with 10 bases sitting between them. The length of the CDR3 is 13 residues. CDR3 protein: CASRTGLNTEAFF. The CDR3 region has the DNA TGCGCCAGCAGAACAGGGTTAAACACTGAAGCTTTCTTT.

The V gene is TRBV4-1, the J gene TRBJ2-1, with 8 bases matching TRBD2. This CDR3 is built from 14 residues. Germline V gene data show CDR1 as MGHRA and CDR2 as YSYEKL. V was pared by 0 bases and J by 9 bases, with 4 bases of the junction left unmatched. The CDR3, as DNA: TGCGCCAGCAGCCAAGACCAGACTAGCGTTGAGCAGTTCTTC. Its protein product is CASSQDQTSVEQFF.

The V gene is TRBV6-5, the J gene TRBJ2-3, with 7 bases that match TRBD2. Germline trimming cut 8 bases from V and 0 bases from J; bases unmatched to any gene: 8. In germline, CDR1 is MNHEY, CDR2 SVGAGI. This CDR3 has 15 residues. This chain's CDR3 is CASGSGVRSTDTQYF. The CDR3 nucleotides read TGTGCCAGCGGAAGCGGGGTGCGGAGCACAGATACGCAGTATTTT.

V and J are TRBV5-1 and TRBJ2-1; 11 nucleotides agree with TRBD2. The germline V gene encodes CDR1 SGHRS and CDR2 YFSETQ. After removal of 2 bases from V and 4 bases from J, the junction contained 5 bases not matched to a gene. The CDR3 consists of 16 residues. The CDR3 loop is CASSFTSGSVYNEQFF. CDR3 bases: TGCGCCAGCAGCTTCACTAGCGGGAGTGTGTACAATGAGCAGTTCTTC.

This clone was counted a single time. The V gene is TRBV30, the J gene TRBJ2-3, with D possibly TRBD2 on 6 matching bases. Germline loops: CDR1 GTSNPN, CDR2 SVGIG (reference sequence). The CDR3 is 14 residues long. Trimming pared 1 base from V and 6 bases from J, leaving 14 bases between. CDR3 nucleotides: TGTGCCTGGAGTGGCCTAGTCGGAGGGGATACGCAGTATTTT. Residues: CAWSGLVGGDTQYF.

J is TRBJ1-2 and V is TRBV23-1; 8 bases fit TRBD1. TRBV23-1 is labeled an ORF, and its function is uncertain. With V trimmed by 3 bases and J by 6 bases, 9 bases remained unmatched. This CDR3 contains 15 residues. CDR3 nucleotides: TGCGCCAGCAGTCATCCCGGACAGGGCTTGCATGGCTACACCTTC. Amino acids: CASSHPGQGLHGYTF.

This clone appeared a few times. The chain combines TRBV2 with TRBJ1-1, with D possibly being TRBD1 (6 bases). Germline lookup yields CDR1 SNHLY and CDR2 FYNNEI. The CDR3 is 11 residues long. The V end was cut by 6 bases, the J end by 8 bases, with 10 bases between. CDR3 bases: TGTGCCAGCAGGCCCCAGGGGGAAGCTTTCTTT. Residues: CASRPQGEAFF.

This sequence joins TRBV15 and TRBJ2-7, with a weak D call TRBD1 (6 bases). The V end was cut by 0 bases, the J end by 4 bases, with 16 bases between. Germline loops: CDR1 LNHNV, CDR2 YYDKDF (reference sequence). The CDR3 contains 16 residues. The CDR3 coding sequence is TGTGCCACCAGCAGAGAGGTCCCGACAGGACCTTACGAGCAGTACTTC. It is translated as CATSREVPTGPYEQYF.

This sequence joins TRBV19 and TRBJ2-6; D unresolved. V was pared by 5 bases and J by 1 base, with 6 bases between. Looked up from germline, CDR1 is LNHDA and CDR2 is SQIVND (reference sequence). The CDR3 extends over 14 amino acids. CDR3 sequence: CASSVVSGANVLTF. The CDR3 bases are TGTGCCAGTAGTGTCGTGTCTGGGGCCAACGTCCTGACTTTC.

The V call is TRBV28, the J call TRBJ1-2, with D unresolved. V was trimmed by 7 bases and J by 0 bases, leaving 9 bases between them. This CDR3 contains 13 residues. In germline, CDR1 is MDHEN, CDR2 SYDVKM. The CDR3: CASNGSPNYGYTF. The CDR3 bases are TGTGCCAGCAATGGGAGCCCTAACTATGGCTACACCTTC.